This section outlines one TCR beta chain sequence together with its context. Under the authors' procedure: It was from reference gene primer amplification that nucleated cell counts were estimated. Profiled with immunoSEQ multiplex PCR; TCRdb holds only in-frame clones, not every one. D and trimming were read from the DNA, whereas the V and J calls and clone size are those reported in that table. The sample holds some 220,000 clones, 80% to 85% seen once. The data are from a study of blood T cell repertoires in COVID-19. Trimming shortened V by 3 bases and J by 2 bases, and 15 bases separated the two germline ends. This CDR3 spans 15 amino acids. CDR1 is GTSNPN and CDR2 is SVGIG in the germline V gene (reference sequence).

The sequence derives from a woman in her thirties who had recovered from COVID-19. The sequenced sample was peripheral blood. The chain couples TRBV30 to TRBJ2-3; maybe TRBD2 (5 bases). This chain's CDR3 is CAWRREAAFTDTQYF. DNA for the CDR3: TGTGCCTGGAGGAGGGAAGCGGCTTTCACAGATACGCAGTATTTT.